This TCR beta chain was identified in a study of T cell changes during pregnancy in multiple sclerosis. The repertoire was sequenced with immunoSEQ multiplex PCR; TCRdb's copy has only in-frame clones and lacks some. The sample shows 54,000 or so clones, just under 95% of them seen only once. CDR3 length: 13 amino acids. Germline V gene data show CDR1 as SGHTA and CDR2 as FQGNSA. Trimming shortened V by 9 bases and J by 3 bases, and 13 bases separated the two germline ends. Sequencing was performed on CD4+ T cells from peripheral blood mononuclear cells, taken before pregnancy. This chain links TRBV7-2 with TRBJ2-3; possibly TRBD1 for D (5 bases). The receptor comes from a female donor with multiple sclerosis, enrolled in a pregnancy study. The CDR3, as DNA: TGTGCCAGTACCCAGGGCAGGACAGATACGCAGTATTTT. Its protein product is CASTQGRTDTQYF.